Listed below are T cell receptor beta chains from one sample, sequenced in a study of T cell repertoires in cytomegalovirus infection. TCRdb ran MiXCR on the reads and lists one entry per CDR3 protein. This sample has around 340,000 distinct CDR3 sequences; 25% to 35% occur once, and the top ten carry 15% to 20%. What these receptors recognize is not known. Sequenced here: cultured PBMCs, sampled from culture after CMV antigen stimulation. These receptors all stem from a human donor in good health (CMV status not recorded). Some clones in this sample may be carry-over from other donors' samples. The CDR3 runs from the conserved cysteine through the conserved F or W. A D gene is named only where the DNA matches it firmly. Part of the rows lack a size; the others show once, few, many or a class for expanded clones.

CDR3nt	CDR3aa	d_gene	j_gene	len	v_gene	abundance
TGTGCCAGCAGCGGAGGGGTCCCCTATGGCTACACCTTC	CASSGGVPYGYTF	-	TRBJ1-2	13	TRBV2	-
TGCAGTGCTTTACAGGGGTCAACAACTAATGAAAAACTGTTTTTT	CSALQGSTTNEKLFF	TRBD1	TRBJ1-4	15	TRBV20-1	-
TGTGCCAGCAGCGTAAATCCACCCGGCCTTGGGAATGAGCAGTTCTTC	CASSVNPPGLGNEQFF	-	TRBJ2-1	16	TRBV9	-
TGTGCCAGCAGCGTAGACAGGGGAGGTGGAAACACCATATATTTT	CASSVDRGGGNTIYF	TRBD1	TRBJ1-3	15	TRBV9	-
TGTGCCAGCAGCTTTGTGCTAGCCCGTAGCACCGAGACCCAGTACTTC	CASSFVLARSTETQYF	-	TRBJ2-5	16	TRBV7-9	few
TGTGCCAGCAGCTCAGGACTAGCGGGGAGCGCCGAGCAGTTCTTC	CASSSGLAGSAEQFF	TRBD2	TRBJ2-1	15	TRBV7-6	-
TGCGCCAGCAGCCGTTACTCGGGACTAGCGGGAGACGAGCAGTACTTC	CASSRYSGLAGDEQYF	TRBD2	TRBJ2-7	16	TRBV5-1	few
TGTGCCAGCAGCTCCGGACGGAAACCTAACTATGGCTACACCTTC	CASSSGRKPNYGYTF	-	TRBJ1-2	15	TRBV7-9	-
TGTGCCAGCAGCTTATATAGCAATCAGCACCAGCATTTT	CASSLYSNQHQHF	-	TRBJ1-5	13	TRBV7-4	-
TGTGCCACCAGCGCGCTAGCGGGGTCGAATTACAATGAGCAGTTCTTC	CATSALAGSNYNEQFF	TRBD2	TRBJ2-1	16	TRBV15	-
TGTGCCAGCAGTGCCGGGACTGTGAACGAGCAGTACTTC	CASSAGTVNEQYF	-	TRBJ2-7	13	TRBV27	many
TGTGCCAGCAGTTTATCGGTCTGGGGCGGAGCTAGAGGGGAGCAGTACTTC	CASSLSVWGGARGEQYF	-	TRBJ2-7	17	TRBV27	-
TGCAGTGCTTCTCTAGCGGGGGAAGAGACCCAGTACTTC	CSASLAGEETQYF	TRBD2	TRBJ2-5	13	TRBV20-1	-
TGTGCCAGCAGTTTACGGGGCCTAGTTGGCAATCAGCCCCAGCATTTT	CASSLRGLVGNQPQHF	-	TRBJ1-5	16	TRBV27	-
TGTGCCAGCAGCTTAACAGGGGGCGACAATCAGCCCCAGCATTTT	CASSLTGGDNQPQHF	TRBD1	TRBJ1-5	15	TRBV7-2	many
TGTGCCAGCAGCCGACAGGGAGGACACAATGAGCGGTTCTTC	CASSRQGGHNERFF	-	TRBJ2-1	14	TRBV7-6	-